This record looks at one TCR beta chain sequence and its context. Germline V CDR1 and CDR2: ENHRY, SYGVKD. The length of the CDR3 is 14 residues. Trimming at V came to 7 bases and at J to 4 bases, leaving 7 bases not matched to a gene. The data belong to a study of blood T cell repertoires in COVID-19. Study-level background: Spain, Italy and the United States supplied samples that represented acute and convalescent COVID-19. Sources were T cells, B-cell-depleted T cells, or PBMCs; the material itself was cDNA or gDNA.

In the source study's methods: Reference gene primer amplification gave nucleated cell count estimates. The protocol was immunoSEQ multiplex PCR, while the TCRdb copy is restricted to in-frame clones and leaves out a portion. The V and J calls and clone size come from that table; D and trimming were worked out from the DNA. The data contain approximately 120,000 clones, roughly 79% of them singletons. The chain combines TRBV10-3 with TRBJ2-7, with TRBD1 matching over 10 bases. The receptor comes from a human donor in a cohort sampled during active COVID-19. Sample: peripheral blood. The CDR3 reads CAINAGQGSYEQYF. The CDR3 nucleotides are TGTGCCATCAACGCGGGACAGGGGTCATACGAGCAGTACTTC.